This T cell receptor (beta chain) is drawn from a study of lymphopenia after photon versus proton radiotherapy. The study, taken as a whole, reports: Oligoclonal CD8+ Temra expansion after nadir drove photon patients' diversity drop. Survival link was tested only in deceased patients; proton benefit remains a possibility.

This CDR3 has 14 residues. In germline, CDR1 is LGHNA, CDR2 YNFKEQ. V gave up 0 bases and J gave up 2 bases, with 5 bases separating them. There are a few counts of this clone. What it binds is unknown. The protocol was immunoSEQ multiplex PCR, while the TCRdb copy is restricted to in-frame clones and leaves out a portion. The sample consists of roughly 35,000 clones, 70% to 90% of them appearing once. The chain recombines TRBV4-2 with TRBJ1-5; no definite D call. The TCR comes from a man aged 50-60 years with gastric cancer. The sample in question was peripheral blood, obtained from a patient treated with photon-based radiotherapy. CDR3 in amino acids: CASSQDWGNQPQHF. CDR3 nucleotides: TGTGCCAGCAGCCAAGATTGGGGCAATCAGCCCCAGCATTTT.